This T cell receptor (beta chain) originates from a study of blood T cells in healthy people across ages. This CDR3 region has 14 residues. CDR1 and CDR2 from the germline V gene are SGHTA and FQGNSA. PCR was performed a second time for about 7 to 11 cycles using a sample-barcoded 5' primer and a J-beta primer mix. A single record per CDR3 protein comes from TCRdb applying MiXCR to the 5' RACE reads. The data hold about 1.8 million distinct CDR3 sequences, with just under 50% observed a single time. Sequenced: blood. This TCR came from a woman aged 40 to 50 in good health. The chain has TRBV7-2 and TRBJ2-4, with 10 bases aligning to TRBD2. The end of the DNA aligns better with TRBJ2-7, so the J call may be wrong. As DNA, the CDR3 is TGTGCCAGCAGCAACAGCGGGGGGGCCTACGAGCAGTACTTC. This sequence encodes CASSNSGGAYEQYF.